This is a list of T cell receptor beta chains from one sample in a study of CXCR3-negative and CXCR3-positive naive CD8 T cells. TCRdb re-called the 5' RACE reads; one entry per CDR3 protein, DNA not given. The listing contains around 63,000 distinct CDR3 sequences. The sequencing sample was made of naive CXCR3+ CD8+ T cells from blood. These receptors all come from a human donor in good health. Some clones in this sample may be carry-over from other donors' samples. Each CDR3 is given with its conserved first and last residue. The order of the fields is J gene, V gene, CDR3 protein.

J gene: TRBJ2-7
V gene: TRBV28
CDR3 protein: CASSSGLAGAYEQYF

J gene: TRBJ2-4
V gene: TRBV7-8
CDR3 protein: CASSFGYFQAKNIQYF

J gene: TRBJ2-7
V gene: TRBV29-1
CDR3 protein: CSVEGTDDYEQYF

J gene: TRBJ2-1
V gene: TRBV29-1
CDR3 protein: CSVEGAQPYNEQFF

J gene: TRBJ2-7
V gene: TRBV20-1
CDR3 protein: CSARGGTAYEQYF

J gene: TRBJ2-2
V gene: TRBV28
CDR3 protein: CASKQPPNTGELFF

J gene: TRBJ2-5
V gene: TRBV6-5
CDR3 protein: CASSSHGTTQETQYF